The TCR beta chain under discussion was sequenced for a study of sequential checkpoint blockade in melanoma. Study-level background: Arm A got nivolumab then ipilimumab; arm B the reverse, 1:1.

Per the germline V gene, CDR1 is KGHSH and CDR2 is LQKENI. V lost 5 bases and J lost 2; bases outside the gene matches: 9. The CDR3 covers 15 residues. Described treatment: randomized to nivolumab then ipilimumab (arm A) or the reverse (arm B). TCRdb keeps only in-frame clones here, not all; method: immunoSEQ multiplex PCR. The sample shows roughly 3,000 clones, just under 20% of them seen only once. This clone is large (0.1 to 1%) within its sample. The V call is TRBV18, the J call TRBJ2-7; 7 nucleotides line up with TRBD1. The origin of this receptor is a human donor with melanoma. Sequences were derived from tumor tissue (inferred from file names), sampled from a patient given nivolumab and ipilimumab in sequence. The DNA of the CDR3 is TGTGCCAGCTCAGAAAAAACAGGGGTTCCCTACGAGCAGTACTTC. Translating gives CASSEKTGVPYEQYF.